The 5 T cell receptor beta chains presented below share a single source sample, sequenced in a study of blood T cell repertoires in COVID-19. Sequencing used immunoSEQ multiplex PCR; TCRdb keeps in-frame clones, though not all of them. The sample yields 85,000 to 120,000 clones, approximately 84% seen once. The specimen was peripheral blood. The receptors come from a woman aged 55-70 years with acute or convalescent COVID-19.

The V call is TRBV29-1, the J call TRBJ1-2, with D possibly TRBD1 on 5 matching bases. The CDR3 spans 12 residues. V lost 2 bases, J lost 8 bases, and 12 bases lay in between. CDR1 is SQVTM and CDR2 is ANQGSEA in the germline V gene. The CDR3 is CSVESRAQGYTF. The CDR3 nucleotides read TGCAGCGTTGAAAGCAGGGCTCAGGGCTACACCTTC.

This clone has a handful of counts. The V and J genes are TRBV20-1 and TRBJ2-3; TRBD1 aligns across 8 bases. Germline V gives CDR1 DFQATT, CDR2 SNEGSKA (reference sequence). V shed 3 bases, J shed 1 base, and the junction held 9 bases outside the gene matches. The CDR3 loop spans 16 amino acids. This chain's CDR3 is CSASIRDRRGTDTQYF. The CDR3 nucleotides are TGCAGTGCTAGTATCCGGGACAGGCGCGGCACAGATACGCAGTATTTT.

Of note for this clone: The junction departs from the called germline gene at one end, perhaps through a read error. The chain is built from TRBV4-2 and TRBJ2-5; weak D call: TRBD1 (6 bases). The CDR3 totals 13 residues. The V gene's germline CDR1 is LGHNA and CDR2 YNFKEQ. CDR3 coding DNA: TGTGCCAGCAGCCAGGGTGGTGGGCGGACAGTTAACTTC. Translating gives CASSQGGGRTVNF.

The V gene is TRBV5-1, the J gene TRBJ1-4; 8 bases agree with TRBD1. Losses at the gene ends were 5 bases for V and 8 bases for J; bases not matched to a gene: 8. This CDR3 is built from 14 residues. Germline V CDR1 and CDR2: SGHRS, YFSETQ. CDR3 DNA sequence: TGCGCCAGCAGACCCGGGACAGGTGACGAAAAACTGTTTTTT. Protein product: CASRPGTGDEKLFF.

The chain is built from TRBV2 and TRBJ2-5; 10 bases map to TRBD2. CDR3 length equals 15 residues. J was trimmed by 5 bases and V by 5 bases; bases with no gene match: 8. The V gene's germline CDR1 is SNHLY and CDR2 FYNNEI. CDR3 residues: CASSQSGGARETQYF. CDR3 nucleotide sequence: TGTGCCAGCAGTCAAAGCGGGGGGGCAAGGGAGACCCAGTACTTC.